This T cell receptor (beta chain) came from a study of shared clonotypes between healthy human individuals. Study outcomes and limitations: Clonotypes that were shared across a few donors made up 4% to 6% of naive CD4 clonotypes.

Every immunoSEQ plate was one replicate of a subset's evenly spread DNA. Sorted-subset replicate PCRs used about 200 ng DNA, approximately 33,000 T cell genomes. Method: immunoSEQ multiplex PCR; TCRdb's copy keeps in-frame clones and lacks some. The sample includes around 1,100,000 clones, about 80% of them seen just once. With 4 bases clipped from V and 5 bases from J, the junction kept 9 bases outside the gene matches. CDR1 SGDLS and CDR2 YYNGEE come from the germline V gene. The CDR3 has 14 amino acids. Worth noting for this clone: Its specificity is unknown.

This clonotype was sampled from a man younger than 35 in good health. Some clones in this sample may be carry-over from other donors' samples. The sequencing input was memory CD4+ T cells from PBMCs. The subset: CD45RA-negative fraction. The V gene is TRBV9, the J gene TRBJ2-7; TRBD2 matches 7 bases. In DNA, the CDR3 is TGTGCCAGCAGCCTTAGGGCGGGAGCCGACGAGCAGTACTTC. It is translated as CASSLRAGADEQYF.